The T cell receptor beta chain under discussion was sequenced for a study of T cell repertoires in cytomegalovirus infection. Study background: It can be stated that public TCR beta signatures indicated CMV infection as well as a matching HLA type. Study-wide points: Pooled public TCR beta family frequency picked out CMV carriers with the relevant HLA. CMV-specific TCR beta clonotypes restricted by HLA-C dominated the ex vivo response.

TCRdb independently ran MiXCR on the reads; one entry per CDR3 protein. The top ten hold more than 2.5% of the sample, which has just under 300,000 distinct CDR3 sequences, around 9.1% seen once. This clonotype has only a few counts. Its antigen is still unknown. Sequenced: PBMCs. The source of this sequence is a human donor in good health (CMV status not recorded). Some clones in this sample may be carry-over from other donors' samples.

DNA of the CDR3: TGTGCCAGCAGTGCTAGGACAGGGGGTGCAGATACGCAGTATTTT. This sequence encodes CASSARTGGADTQYF. V usage is TRBV2 and J usage is TRBJ2-3; TRBD1 agrees at 10 bases. Germline V gives CDR1 SNHLY, CDR2 FYNNEI. With V trimmed by 4 bases and J by 4 bases, 5 bases remained unmatched. This CDR3 has 15 amino acids.